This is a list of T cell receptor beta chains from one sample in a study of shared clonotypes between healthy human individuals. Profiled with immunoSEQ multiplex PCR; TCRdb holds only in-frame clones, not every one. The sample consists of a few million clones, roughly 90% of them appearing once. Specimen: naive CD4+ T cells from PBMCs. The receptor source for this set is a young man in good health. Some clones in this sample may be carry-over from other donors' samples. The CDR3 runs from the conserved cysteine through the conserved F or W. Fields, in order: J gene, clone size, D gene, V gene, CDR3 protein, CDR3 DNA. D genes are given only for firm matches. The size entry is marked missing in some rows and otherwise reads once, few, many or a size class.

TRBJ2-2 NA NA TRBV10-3 CAISEGLGPSNTGELFF TGTGCCATCAGTGAGGGGTTGGGACCGTCGAACACCGGGGAGCTGTTTTTT
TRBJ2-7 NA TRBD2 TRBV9 CASSVSLAGDTHREQYF TGTGCCAGCAGCGTAAGTCTAGCGGGAGATACCCATCGCGAGCAGTACTTC
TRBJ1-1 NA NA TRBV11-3 CASSLPGRGTEAFF TGTGCCAGCAGCTTACCAGGGAGGGGGACTGAAGCTTTCTTT
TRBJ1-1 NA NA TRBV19 CASSRPGLNTEAFF TGTGCCAGTAGCCGCCCGGGGTTGAACACTGAAGCTTTCTTT
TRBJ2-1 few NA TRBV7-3 CASSRDNYNEQFF TGTGCCAGCAGCCGGGACAACTACAATGAGCAGTTCTTC
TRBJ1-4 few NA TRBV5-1 CASSIDGAGEKLFF TGCGCCAGCAGCATTGACGGGGCGGGTGAAAAACTGTTTTTT
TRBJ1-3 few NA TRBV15 CATSRGPSSGNTIYF TGTGCCACCAGCAGAGGGCCGAGCTCTGGAAACACCATATATTTT
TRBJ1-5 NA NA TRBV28 CASSFFAGVSNQPQHF TGTGCCAGCAGTTTTTTCGCAGGGGTTAGCAATCAGCCCCAGCATTTT
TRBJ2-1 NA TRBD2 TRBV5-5 CASSFPGLADEQFF TGTGCCAGCAGCTTCCCGGGACTAGCAGATGAGCAGTTCTTC
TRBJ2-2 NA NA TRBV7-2 CASSLAASRVALTNTGELFF TGTGCCAGCAGCTTAGCCGCTAGCAGAGTAGCTCTGACGAACACCGGGGAGCTGTTTTTT
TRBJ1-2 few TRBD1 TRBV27 CASSPTPYRGPSYGYTF TGTGCCAGCAGTCCGACCCCTTACAGGGGGCCTTCCTATGGCTACACCTTC
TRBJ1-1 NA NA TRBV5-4 CASSLAAVMNTEAFF TGTGCCAGCAGCTTGGCAGCGGTGATGAACACTGAAGCTTTCTTT
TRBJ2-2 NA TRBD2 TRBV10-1 CASSESERGHTGELFF TGCGCCAGCAGTGAGTCGGAGCGGGGGCACACCGGGGAGCTGTTTTTT
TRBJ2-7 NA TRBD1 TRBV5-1 CASSSRQGSSYEQYF TGCGCCAGCAGCTCTCGACAGGGAAGCTCCTACGAGCAGTACTTC
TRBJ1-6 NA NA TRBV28 CASSALDTGYNSPLHF TGTGCCAGCAGTGCCTTGGACACTGGATATAATTCACCCCTCCACTTT
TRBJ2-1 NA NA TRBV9 CASSVGGGQGVGNEQFF TGTGCCAGCAGCGTAGGTGGGGGGCAGGGAGTGGGCAATGAGCAGTTCTTC
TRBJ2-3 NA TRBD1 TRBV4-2 CASSRIGQVTDTQYF TGTGCCAGCAGCCGCATTGGACAGGTCACAGATACGCAGTATTTT
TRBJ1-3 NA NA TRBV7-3 CASSFGGGNTIYF TGTGCCAGCAGCTTCGGGGGAGGAAACACCATATATTTT
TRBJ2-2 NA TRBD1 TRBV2 CASRRQGNTGELFF TGTGCCAGCAGACGACAGGGGAACACCGGGGAGCTGTTTTTT
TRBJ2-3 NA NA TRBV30 CAWSPALETQYF TGTGCCTGGAGTCCTGCGTTAGAGACGCAGTATTTT
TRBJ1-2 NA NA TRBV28 CASSLSQAFYGYTF TGTGCCAGCAGTTTGTCACAGGCCTTCTATGGCTACACCTTC
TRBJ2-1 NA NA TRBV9 CASSVELRGAEQFF TGTGCCAGCAGCGTAGAACTTCGTGGGGCGGAGCAGTTCTTC
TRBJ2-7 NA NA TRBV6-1 CASSEAFGYEQYF TGTGCCAGCAGTGAAGCTTTCGGCTACGAGCAGTACTTC
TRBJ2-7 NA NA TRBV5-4 CASSSLKDRPYEQYF TGTGCCAGCAGCTCGCTCAAGGATCGTCCCTACGAGCAGTACTTC
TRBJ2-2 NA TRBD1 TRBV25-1 CASTRDRGRGGELFF TGTGCCAGCACTCGGGACAGGGGGCGAGGCGGGGAGCTGTTTTTT
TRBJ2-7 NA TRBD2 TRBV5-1 CASSLEGLRYEQYF TGCGCCAGCAGCTTGGAGGGACTAAGATACGAGCAGTACTTC
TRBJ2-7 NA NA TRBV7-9 CASSFGQGLWVAGEDEQYF TGTGCCAGCAGCTTCGGACAGGGGTTGTGGGTAGCGGGAGAAGACGAGCAGTACTTC
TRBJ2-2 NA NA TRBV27 CASMKRNRDLNTGELFF TGTGCCAGCATGAAGCGGAATCGGGATTTGAACACCGGGGAGCTGTTTTTT
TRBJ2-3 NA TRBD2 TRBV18 CASSSGNGADTQYF TGTGCCAGCTCTAGCGGGAACGGGGCAGATACGCAGTATTTT
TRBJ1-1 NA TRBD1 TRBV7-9 CASKRGQKNTEAFF TGTGCCAGCAAACGGGGACAGAAGAACACTGAAGCTTTCTTT
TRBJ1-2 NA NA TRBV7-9 CASSSDATGGYTF TGTGCCAGCAGCTCGGACGCTACGGGTGGCTACACCTTC
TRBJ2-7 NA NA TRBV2 CAGTGHGEQYF TGTGCCGGAACAGGGCATGGGGAGCAGTACTTC
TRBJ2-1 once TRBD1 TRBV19 CASRGQGGSYNEQFF TGTGCCAGTAGAGGACAGGGGGGCTCCTACAATGAGCAGTTCTTC
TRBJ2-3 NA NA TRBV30 CAWSLLGHRDTQYF TGTGCCTGGAGTTTACTGGGACACCGAGATACGCAGTATTTT
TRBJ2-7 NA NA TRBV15 CATSRVPFYEQYF TGTGCCACCAGCAGAGTCCCCTTCTACGAGCAGTACTTC
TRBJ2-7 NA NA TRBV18 CASSPSRAVYEQYF TGTGCCAGCTCACCCTCCAGGGCGGTCTACGAGCAGTACTTC
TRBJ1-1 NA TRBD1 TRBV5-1 CASSLTGTALNTEAFF TGCGCCAGCAGCTTAACTGGGACAGCACTGAACACTGAAGCTTTCTTT
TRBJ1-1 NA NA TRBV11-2 CASSSAAEAFF TGTGCCAGCAGCTCCGCGGCCGAAGCTTTCTTT